This T cell receptor beta chain stems from a study of beta chain features in type 1 diabetes. The entirety of the isolated RNA underwent reverse transcription, so expressed TCRB transcripts were sequenced. Measured with immunoSEQ multiplex PCR; TCRdb has only the in-frame clones, and not every one. This table has 250,000 to 350,000 clones, roughly an eighth appearing once. Cell sorting via CD45RO/CCR7/CD25/CD127/CD95/CD27 was performed to obtain CD4+ naive, central memory, regulatory and stem cell-like memory cells. About this clone: The antigen is undetermined.

Germline CDR1 reads SNHLY; CDR2 reads FYNNEI. The V end lost 7 bases, the J end lost 1 base, and 11 bases lay between the germline ends. This CDR3 contains 14 residues. Broader study findings: Shorter TCRB CDR3s, moderately but significantly so, were found in Type 1 diabetes patients in all four CD4+ subsets.

The chain uses TRBV2 and TRBJ2-1; D is possibly TRBD1 (6 bases). This clonotype was obtained from a man in his thirties or forties with type 1 diabetes. The material sequenced was naive CD4+ T cells from blood. The CDR3 is CASNVGQSYNEQFF. Here the CDR3 DNA reads TGTGCCAGCAATGTAGGACAGTCCTACAATGAGCAGTTCTTC. Using reference TRBV2 and TRBJ2-1 for the parts outside the CDR3, the full variable domain is EPEVTQTPSHQVTQMGQEVILRCVPISNHLYFYWYRQILGQKVEFLVSFYNNEISEKSEIFDDQFSVERPDGSNFTLKIRSTKLEDSAMYFCASNVGQSYNEQFFGPGTRLTVL.